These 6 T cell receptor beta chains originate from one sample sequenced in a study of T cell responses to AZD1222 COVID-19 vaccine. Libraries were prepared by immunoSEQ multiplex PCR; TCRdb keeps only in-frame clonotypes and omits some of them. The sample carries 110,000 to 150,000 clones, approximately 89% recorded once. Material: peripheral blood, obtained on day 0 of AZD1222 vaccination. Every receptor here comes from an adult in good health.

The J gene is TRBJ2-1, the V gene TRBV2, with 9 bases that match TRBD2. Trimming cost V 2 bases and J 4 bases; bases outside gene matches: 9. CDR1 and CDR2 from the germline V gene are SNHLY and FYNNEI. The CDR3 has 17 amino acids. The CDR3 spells CASSERVAGEYYNEQFF. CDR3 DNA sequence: TGTGCCAGCAGTGAACGGGTAGCGGGAGAATATTACAATGAGCAGTTCTTC.

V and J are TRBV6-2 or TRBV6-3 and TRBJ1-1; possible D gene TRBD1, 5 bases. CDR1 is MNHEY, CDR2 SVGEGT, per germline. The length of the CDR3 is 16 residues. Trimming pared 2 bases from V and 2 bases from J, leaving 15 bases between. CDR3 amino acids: CASSYGDREVNTEAFF. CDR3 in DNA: TGTGCCAGCAGTTACGGGGACCGGGAGGTTAACACTGAAGCTTTCTTT.

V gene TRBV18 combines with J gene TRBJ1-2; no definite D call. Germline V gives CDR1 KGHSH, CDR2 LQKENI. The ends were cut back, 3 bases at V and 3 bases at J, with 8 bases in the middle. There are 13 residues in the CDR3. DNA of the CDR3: TGTGCCAGCTCACCGGGCAGCGACTATGGCTACACCTTC. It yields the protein CASSPGSDYGYTF.

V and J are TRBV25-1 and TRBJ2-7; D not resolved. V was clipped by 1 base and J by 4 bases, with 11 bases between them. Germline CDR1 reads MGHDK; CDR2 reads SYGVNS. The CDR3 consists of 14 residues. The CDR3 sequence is CASSEWNAEYEQYF. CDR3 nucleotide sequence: TGTGCCAGCAGTGAATGGAACGCGGAATACGAGCAGTACTTC.

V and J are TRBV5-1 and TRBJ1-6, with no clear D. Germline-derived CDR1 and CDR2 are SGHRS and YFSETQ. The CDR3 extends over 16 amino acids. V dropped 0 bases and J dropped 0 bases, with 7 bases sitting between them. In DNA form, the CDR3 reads TGCGCCAGCAGCTTGGCCGGGAGCTCCTATAATTCACCCCTCCACTTT. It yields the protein CASSLAGSSYNSPLHF.

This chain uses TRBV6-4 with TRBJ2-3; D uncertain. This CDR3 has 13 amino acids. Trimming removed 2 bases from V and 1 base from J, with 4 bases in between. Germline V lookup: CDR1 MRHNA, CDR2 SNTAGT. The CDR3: CASSDRRTDTQYF. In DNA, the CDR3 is TGTGCCAGCAGTGACCGGCGCACAGATACGCAGTATTTT.